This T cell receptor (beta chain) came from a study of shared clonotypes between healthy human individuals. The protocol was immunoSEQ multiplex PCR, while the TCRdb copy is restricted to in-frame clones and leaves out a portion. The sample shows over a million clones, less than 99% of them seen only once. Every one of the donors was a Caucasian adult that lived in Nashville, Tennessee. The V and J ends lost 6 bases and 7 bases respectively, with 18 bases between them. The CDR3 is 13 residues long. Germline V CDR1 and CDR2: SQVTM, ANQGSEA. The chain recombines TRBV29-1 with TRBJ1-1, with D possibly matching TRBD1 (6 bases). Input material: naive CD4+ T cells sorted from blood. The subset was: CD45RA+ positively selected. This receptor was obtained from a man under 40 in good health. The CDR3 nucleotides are TGCAGCGTGTTGACAGGCGCCAAGGATGAAGCTTTCTTT. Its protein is CSVLTGAKDEAFF.